This T cell receptor (beta chain) was found in a study of monozygotic twins with cystic fibrosis. A word on this clone: As yet, its antigen is unknown.

Clones were sequenced by immunoSEQ multiplex PCR, and TCRdb holds only the in-frame ones, with some missing. Of 15,000 to 20,000 clones in the sample, over 95% were seen once. V gave up 4 bases and J gave up 4 bases, with 15 bases separating them. The CDR3 covers 14 residues. Germline CDR1 and CDR2: SGHRS and YFSETQ. Study-wide results and limits: Nucleotide-identical clonotype sharing was significantly higher within monozygotic CF twin pairs than between unrelated CF individuals. No link emerged between shared CDR3 counts and age, concordance or severity. Co-twins had the most similar V usage for 13 of 16 pairs, J for 8.

The chain joins TRBV5-1 to TRBJ2-7; D is undetermined. The source material was blood. The sequence derives from a girl aged 2 to 10 with cystic fibrosis. The DNA for the CDR3 is TGCGCCAGCAGCCCCCTGCCCAGAGAATACGAGCAGTACTTC. It is translated as CASSPLPREYEQYF. Supplemented by reference TRBV5-1 and TRBJ2-7, the full variable domain reads KAGVTQTPRYLIKTRGQQVTLSCSPISGHRSVSWYQQTPGQGLQFLFEYFSETQRNKGNFPGRFSGRQFSNSRSEMNVSTLELGDSALYLCASSPLPREYEQYFGPGTRLTVT.